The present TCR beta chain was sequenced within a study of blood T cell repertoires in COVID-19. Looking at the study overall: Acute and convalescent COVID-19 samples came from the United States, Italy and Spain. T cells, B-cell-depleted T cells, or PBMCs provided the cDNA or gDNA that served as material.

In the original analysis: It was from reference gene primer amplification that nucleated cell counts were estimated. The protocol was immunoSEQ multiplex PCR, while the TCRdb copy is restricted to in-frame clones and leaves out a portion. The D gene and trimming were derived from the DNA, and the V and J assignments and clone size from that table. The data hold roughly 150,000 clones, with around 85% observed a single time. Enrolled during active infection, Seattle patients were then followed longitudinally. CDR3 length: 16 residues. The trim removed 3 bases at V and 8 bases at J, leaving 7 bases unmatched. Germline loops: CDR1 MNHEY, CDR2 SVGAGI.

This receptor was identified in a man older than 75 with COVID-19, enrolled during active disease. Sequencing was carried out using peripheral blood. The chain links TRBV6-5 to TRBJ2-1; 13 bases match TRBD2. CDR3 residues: CASSYTLAGGRDEQFF. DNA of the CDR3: TGTGCCAGCAGTTATACACTAGCGGGGGGGCGGGATGAGCAGTTCTTC.